What follows are 2 T cell receptor beta chains derived from one specimen sequenced in a study of shared clonotypes between healthy human individuals. Generated by immunoSEQ multiplex PCR, the TCRdb table keeps only in-frame clones and is missing some. The table includes about 2 million clones, about 95% detected once. Positively selected for CCR7, the CD45RO-negative cells used as naive CD8 cells excluded terminally differentiated effector memory CD45RA+ cells. The sample consisted of naive CD8+ T cells sorted from blood. Source of these receptors: a man aged 18 to 29 in good health.

This clone was recorded only once. For the CDR3, the DNA is TGTGCCAGCAGTTTTCAACTAGCGGGATTTCAGTACTTC. As protein: CASSFQLAGFQYF. V gene TRBV28 combines with J gene TRBJ2-5; TRBD2 matches at 10 bases. The V gene end was trimmed by 3 bases and the J gene end by 11 bases; junction bases not matched to a gene: 6. Germline CDR1 is MDHEN and CDR2 is SYDVKM. The CDR3 runs to 13 residues.

This chain uses TRBV28 with TRBJ2-2; D unclear. In germline, CDR1 is MDHEN, CDR2 SYDVKM. V gave up 3 bases and J gave up 4 bases, with 12 bases separating them. This CDR3 has 15 amino acids. The CDR3: CASSFHLTGTGELFF. The CDR3 nucleotides are TGTGCCAGCAGTTTTCACTTGACCGGCACCGGGGAGCTGTTTTTT. Full variable domain (rest looked up from reference TRBV28 and TRBJ2-2): DVKVTQSSRYLVKRTGEKVFLECVQDMDHENMFWYRQDPGLGLRLIYFSYDVKMKEKGDIPEGYSVSREKKERFSLILESASTNQTSMYLCASSFHLTGTGELFFGEGSRLTVL.